The next 25 T cell receptor beta chains were all read from a single sample in a study of human versus mouse CDR3 diversity and MHC coevolution. The table came from immunoSEQ multiplex PCR; TCRdb's copy has only in-frame clones and leaves some out. The repertoire includes around 74,000 clones, 85% to 95% of them detected once, and 0.15% sits in the top ten. Sample: naive CD4+ T cells from blood. Subset specified: CD45RO-negative CD62L-positive naive CD4 T cells. The receptor set was obtained from a person aged 30 to 69 in good health.

A remark on this clone: At one end the junction does not follow the germline gene, possibly because of a read error. The rearrangement uses TRBV28 and TRBJ2-2; 7 bases line up with TRBD2. CDR1 and CDR2 from the germline V gene are MDHEN and SYDVKM. The CDR3 is made up of 12 amino acids. The CDR3 here is CASSLYGGGLFF. The CDR3 bases are TGTGCCAGCAGTTTATATGGGGGGGGGCTGTTTTTT.

The V gene is TRBV18, the J gene TRBJ1-1, with unresolved D. The germline V gene has CDR1 KGHSH and CDR2 LQKENI. The CDR3 length is 14 residues. V was pared by 5 bases and J by 1 base, with 11 bases between. The CDR3 DNA sequence: TGTGCCAGCTCAGCGCCAAACGCGAACACTGAAGCTTTCTTT. Translation gives CASSAPNANTEAFF.

J is TRBJ1-4 and V is TRBV2; D possibly corresponds to TRBD1 (6 bases). The V end was cut by 6 bases, the J end by 5 bases, with 10 bases between. The germline V gene has CDR1 SNHLY and CDR2 FYNNEI. The CDR3 extends over 13 amino acids. The CDR3 here is CASRSGQNEKLFF. CDR3 bases: TGTGCCAGCAGGAGCGGACAGAATGAAAAACTGTTTTTT. The full variable domain, rest sourced from reference TRBV2 and TRBJ1-4, is EPEVTQTPSHQVTQMGQEVILRCVPISNHLYFYWYRQILGQKVEFLVSFYNNEISEKSEIFDDQFSVERPDGSNFTLKIRSTKLEDSAMYFCASRSGQNEKLFFGSGTQLSVL.

The chain links TRBV5-1 to TRBJ2-5; TRBD1 matches at 9 bases. Germline V CDR1 and CDR2: SGHRS, YFSETQ. CDR3 length: 16 residues. The ends lost 0 bases at V and 5 bases at J; junction bases unmatched: 8. CDR3 residues: CASSLAQTGGEETQYF. CDR3 coding DNA: TGCGCCAGCAGCTTGGCACAAACAGGGGGCGAGGAGACCCAGTACTTC.

The chain recombines TRBV30 with TRBJ1-5; no firm D call. Germline V gene data show CDR1 as GTSNPN and CDR2 as SVGIG (reference sequence). This CDR3 contains 13 residues. V dropped 2 bases and J dropped 7 bases, with 12 bases sitting between them. CDR3 DNA: TGTGCCTGGAGTCTGGGCCCCCGGCAGCCCCAGCATTTT. Its protein product is CAWSLGPRQPQHF. Looking up the rest from reference TRBV30 and TRBJ1-5 gives the full variable domain: SQTIHQWPATLVQPVGSPLSLECTVEGTSNPNLYWYRQAAGRGLQLLFYSVGIGQISSEVPQNLSASRPQDRQFILSSKKLLLSDSGFYLCAWSLGPRQPQHFGDGTRLSIL.

The chain has TRBV29-1 and TRBJ2-1; D is perhaps TRBD2 (6 bases). Germline lookup yields CDR1 SQVTM and CDR2 ANQGSEA. With 6 bases removed from V and 9 bases from J, the gap between germline ends came to 30 bases. The CDR3 loop spans 17 amino acids. The CDR3 DNA is TGCAGCGTAACGGAGGGCGCTACGGACTTCCCTATTGGTGAGCAGTTCTTC. It yields the protein CSVTEGATDFPIGEQFF.

The chain uses TRBV6-1 and TRBJ2-1; no definite D call. The CDR3 extends over 15 amino acids. Germline assignment: CDR1 MNHNS and CDR2 SASEGT. Trimming removed 4 bases from V and 0 bases from J, with 10 bases in between. The CDR3 DNA reads TGTGCCAGCAGTGTTCAACCGAGCTCCTACAATGAGCAGTTCTTC. Protein product: CASSVQPSSYNEQFF.

J is TRBJ2-3 and V is TRBV13, with D possibly being TRBD2 (6 bases). V gave up 5 bases and J gave up 4 bases, with 19 bases separating them. CDR1 and CDR2 (germline): PRHDT, FYEKMQ (reference sequence). This CDR3 comprises 16 residues. The chain's CDR3 is CASSPRPGVKADTQYF. In nucleotides, the CDR3 is TGTGCCAGCAGCCCGAGACCGGGAGTAAAGGCAGATACGCAGTATTTT.

The CDR3 DNA reads as TGTGCCAGCAGTACGACCGGGACAAAGTTCTTC. Its translation: CASSTTGTKFF. The chain joins TRBV6-5 to TRBJ2-1; TRBD1 might be the D (6 bases). This CDR3 comprises 11 residues. Germline V lookup: CDR1 MNHEY, CDR2 SVGAGI. The V gene lost 5 bases and the J gene lost 14 bases, with 13 bases spanning the gap.

The genes are TRBV21-1 and TRBJ1-2; the table's D call of TRBD1 was not tested on the DNA. TRBV21-1 represents a pseudogene. There are 16 residues in the CDR3. CDR3 nucleotide sequence: TGTGCCAGCCGAAGGGGGGACAGGGAAAGGACCCACGGCTACACCTTC. As protein: CASRRGDRERTHGYTF.

This sequence joins TRBV7-8 and TRBJ2-7; D is perhaps TRBD2 (6 bases). CDR3 length: 13 amino acids. V was trimmed by 1 base and J by 7 bases, leaving 11 bases between them. Germline loops: CDR1 SGHVS, CDR2 FQNEAQ. DNA for the CDR3: TGTGCCAGCAGCTTAGATAGGGACTCGGAGCAGTACTTC. It codes for CASSLDRDSEQYF. Full variable domain (remainder filled in from reference TRBV7-8 and TRBJ2-7): GAGVSQSPRYKVAKRGQDVALRCDPISGHVSLFWYQQALGQGPEFLTYFQNEAQLDKSGLPSDRFFAERPEGSVSTLKIQRTQQEDSAVYLCASSLDRDSEQYFGPGTRLTVT.

This rearrangement joins TRBV2 to TRBJ1-5; D gene unclear. V was trimmed by 3 bases and J by 4 bases, leaving 4 bases between them. This CDR3 has 12 residues. Germline V CDR1 and CDR2: SNHLY, FYNNEI. The DNA of the CDR3 is TGTGCCAGCAGTGACAGAAATCAGCCCCAGCATTTT. This translates into CASSDRNQPQHF.

The chain links TRBV6-5 to TRBJ1-3; D is uncertain. This CDR3 contains 16 residues. Trimming shortened V by 2 bases and J by 0 bases, and 11 bases separated the two germline ends. Per germline, CDR1 MNHEY and CDR2 SVGAGI. CDR3 sequence (DNA): TGTGCCAGCAGTTACGGCAGGCCCCTCTCTGGAAACACCATATATTTT. The encoded protein is CASSYGRPLSGNTIYF.

The V and J genes are TRBV28 and TRBJ2-5; TRBD1 might be the D (5 bases). The germline gives CDR1 MDHEN, CDR2 SYDVKM. The CDR3 spans 14 residues. The germline V and J ends were trimmed by 2 bases and 5 bases, with 12 bases remaining between them. This CDR3 reads CASSLKGVRETQYF. The CDR3 DNA follows: TGTGCCAGCAGTTTAAAAGGGGTGAGGGAGACCCAGTACTTC.

The V and J genes are TRBV11-2 and TRBJ2-7, with a possible D match to TRBD1 (6 bases). The CDR3 has 12 amino acids. Trimming removed 5 bases at V and 6 bases at J, with 11 bases between. The germline V gene encodes CDR1 SGHAT and CDR2 FQNNGV. CDR3 sequence (DNA): TGTGCCAGCAGCCACAGGGTTGCCGAGCAGTACTTC. It yields the protein CASSHRVAEQYF.

The chain uses TRBV9 and TRBJ2-7, with D possibly being TRBD1 (6 bases). Germline-derived CDR1 and CDR2 are SGDLS and YYNGEE. Trimming shortened V by 4 bases and J by 6 bases, and 17 bases separated the two germline ends. The CDR3 runs 14 residues. The CDR3 nucleotides read TGTGCCAGCAGCCTCTCCCAGGGGCCGGGCGAGCAGTACTTC. This codes for CASSLSQGPGEQYF.

CDR3 sequence (DNA): TGTGCCAGCAGCCACTCCAATGAGCAGTTCTTC. Translating it yields CASSHSNEQFF. J is TRBJ2-1 and V is TRBV6-5; D is uncertain. CDR1 and CDR2 from the germline V gene are MNHEY and SVGAGI. The CDR3 is made up of 11 amino acids. Deletions cut 6 bases from V and 6 bases from J, with 6 bases between.

The V and J genes are TRBV7-8 and TRBJ1-5, with TRBD1 matching over 8 bases. Trimming removed 5 bases from V and 6 bases from J; junction bases left unmatched: 12. Germline V CDR1 and CDR2: SGHVS, FQNEAQ. This CDR3 has 16 residues. The CDR3 here is CASSSHVSGGRQPQHF. As DNA, the CDR3 is TGTGCCAGCAGCAGCCACGTATCAGGGGGCCGTCAGCCCCAGCATTTT.

The chain employs TRBV6-6 and TRBJ2-3; a weak D match, TRBD1 (5 bases). The DNA end is a closer match to TRBJ1-5, so the J assignment may be wrong. The CDR3 is 15 residues long. The germline V gene encodes CDR1 MNHNY and CDR2 SVGAGI (reference sequence). DNA of the CDR3: TGTGCCAGCAGTTACTCTGATCCCTCTAGGGGTACGCAGCATTTT. It codes for CASSYSDPSRGTQHF.

CDR3 loop: CASRRTGNSGNTIYF. DNA for the CDR3: TGTGCCAGCAGACGAACAGGGAACTCTGGAAACACCATATATTTT. This chain connects TRBV27 to TRBJ1-3, with D possibly TRBD1 on 6 matching bases. The germline V gene encodes CDR1 MNHEY and CDR2 SMNVEV (reference sequence). The V gene lost 6 bases and the J gene lost 0 bases, with 12 bases spanning the gap. The CDR3 is 15 amino acids.

The J gene is TRBJ1-2, the V gene TRBV5-4, with D maybe TRBD1 (5 bases). The CDR3 has 15 residues. Germline V lookup: CDR1 SGHNT, CDR2 YYREEE (reference sequence). V lost 3 bases and J lost 0, with 12 bases in between. CDR3 amino acids: CASSSSRGANYGYTF. CDR3 nucleotides: TGTGCCAGCAGCTCCTCCCGGGGGGCTAACTATGGCTACACCTTC.

This rearrangement joins TRBV7-7 to TRBJ2-3, with TRBD2 identical over 8 bases. Per germline, CDR1 SSHAT and CDR2 FNYEAQ (reference sequence). The CDR3 is 16 amino acids. J was trimmed by 4 bases and V by 1 base; bases with no gene match: 7. The CDR3 loop reads CASSLVPGGSADTQYF. The CDR3 DNA reads TGTGCCAGCAGCTTAGTCCCGGGGGGGAGCGCAGATACGCAGTATTTT.

The chain couples TRBV28 to TRBJ2-7; perhaps TRBD2 as D (6 bases). This CDR3 has 13 amino acids. Germline V gives CDR1 MDHEN, CDR2 SYDVKM. The V end was cut by 8 bases, the J end by 1 base, with 12 bases between. CDR3: CASGGDGSYEQYF. The CDR3 DNA reads as TGTGCCAGCGGCGGGGATGGATCCTACGAGCAGTACTTC.

This clone is a singleton in its sample. The rearrangement joins TRBV6-4 to TRBJ2-3; weak D call: TRBD2 (6 bases). V lost 6 bases and J lost 2, with 15 bases in between. Germline V gene lookup returns CDR1 MRHNA and CDR2 SNTAGT. The CDR3 has 15 amino acids. CDR3 protein: CASRRLVGPTDTQYF. Here the CDR3 DNA reads TGTGCCAGCAGGCGACTAGTGGGCCCCACAGATACGCAGTATTTT.

The gene calls are TRBV29-1 and TRBJ1-2, with 7 positions matching TRBD1. Germline V CDR1 and CDR2: SQVTM, ANQGSEA. V shed 6 bases and J 0 bases; nucleotides not matched to a gene: 4. This CDR3 is 13 amino acids long. DNA of the CDR3: TGCAGCGTGTGGGACAGAACTAACTATGGCTACACCTTC. Translation: CSVWDRTNYGYTF.